This is a list of T cell receptor beta chains from one sample in a study of cytomegalovirus exposure and HLA in healthy donors. Some clones are missing from TCRdb's copy, which holds only in-frame ones; the method was immunoSEQ multiplex PCR. Here the sample spans fewer than 400,000 clones, approximately 91% being singletons. Source material: PBMCs. These receptors came from a man aged 25-40 years in good health and CMV-seronegative. The CDR3 runs from the conserved cysteine through the conserved F or W. D genes are given only for firm matches. Some rows have no size entry. The others give once, few or many, or a class for an expanded clone.

v_gene,abundance,d_gene,j_gene,CDR3nt,CDR3aa
TRBV19,.,.,TRBJ1-6,TGTGCCAGTAGTCCCCCGGACAGAACCCTCCACTTT,CASSPPDRTLHF
TRBV7-2,.,TRBD1,TRBJ1-1,TGTGCCAGCAGCTCGGGGACAGGGTATCGGAACACTGAAGCTTTCTTT,CASSSGTGYRNTEAFF
TRBV6-6,.,TRBD1,TRBJ2-7,TGTGCCAGCAGTAAGGACAGGGCGTACTACGAGCAGTACTTC,CASSKDRAYYEQYF
TRBV9,.,TRBD1,TRBJ2-2,TGTGCCAGCAGCCCGACAGGGGGGAACACCGGGGAGCTGTTTTTT,CASSPTGGNTGELFF
TRBV7-2,.,.,TRBJ2-1,TGTGCCAGCAGCGATCGCGATCACTCCTACAATGAGCAGTTCTTC,CASSDRDHSYNEQFF
TRBV27,.,TRBD1,TRBJ1-2,TGTGCCAGCAGGCTAGCATGGACAGGGAGCTATGGCTACACCTTC,CASRLAWTGSYGYTF
TRBV30,.,.,TRBJ1-3,TGTGCCTGGAGACAGTCGGCTGGAAACACCATATATTTT,CAWRQSAGNTIYF
TRBV4-1,once,TRBD1,TRBJ2-2,TGCGCCAGCAGCTTGGGACAGGGGGCGACTTACACCGGGGAGCTGTTTTTT,CASSLGQGATYTGELFF
TRBV4-1,.,.,TRBJ2-7,TGCGCCAGCAGCTACAGTGGGTTGCGCTACGAGCAGTACTTC,CASSYSGLRYEQYF
TRBV6-1,.,.,TRBJ1-1,TGTGCCAGCAGGATCGGTAGCACTGAAGCTTTCTTT,CASRIGSTEAFF
TRBV11-2,.,.,TRBJ1-1,TGTGCCAGCAACCCCGGAACAGGATACATGAACACTGAAGCTTTCTTT,CASNPGTGYMNTEAFF
TRBV6-6,.,TRBD1,TRBJ2-1,TGTGCCACCACCCCGCGCGGGACAGGGGGTACCCATGAGCAGTTCTTC,CATTPRGTGGTHEQFF
TRBV7-7,once,.,TRBJ1-2,TGTGCCAGCAGCTTAGTCTCACAGGTTCGTGGCTACACCTTC,CASSLVSQVRGYTF
TRBV6-5,.,TRBD1,TRBJ1-6,TGTGCCAGCAGTCCAGACAGGGGAGACTCACCCCTCCACTTT,CASSPDRGDSPLHF
TRBV25-1,.,.,TRBJ1-1,TGTGCCAGCAGTGAATCCGGGGGGCGCGGGTATGCTTTCTTT,CASSESGGRGYAFF
TRBV11-1,.,.,TRBJ1-1,TGTGCCAGCAGCTATCGCGAGAACACTGAAGCTTTCTTT,CASSYRENTEAFF
TRBV10-2,.,TRBD1,TRBJ2-5,TGCGCCAGCAGTGGTCAGGGGGCTCAGGAGACCCAGTACTTC,CASSGQGAQETQYF
TRBV4-1,.,.,TRBJ2-7,TGCGCCAGCAGCCAAGACGACAGAATCGGCGAGCAGTACTTC,CASSQDDRIGEQYF
TRBV19,.,.,TRBJ2-3,TGTGCCAGTAGCCAGGGAGGAGGGACGCAGTATTTT,CASSQGGGTQYF
TRBV6-5,few,TRBD1,TRBJ1-2,TGTGCCGTAGGACAGGGAGTACCCTACTATGGCTACACCTTC,CAVGQGVPYYGYTF
TRBV19,.,TRBD1,TRBJ1-2,TGTGCCAGTAGTATAGGGACAGGGGCGGCCTATGGCTACACCTTC,CASSIGTGAAYGYTF
TRBV11-3,.,TRBD2,TRBJ2-7,TGTGCCACTTGGGGGGGGTCAACAGGCTTC,CATWGGSTGF
TRBV29-1,once,TRBD1,TRBJ2-7,TGCAGCGTTGGAGCCCGGGGGACAGGCCCCTACGAGCAGTACTTC,CSVGARGTGPYEQYF
TRBV10-1,.,TRBD2,TRBJ2-7,TGCGCCAGCAGTGAGTCGTTAGCGGGGGGTTTTTTGTACTTC,CASSESLAGGFLYF
TRBV15,.,TRBD1,TRBJ2-7,TGTGCCACCAGCAGAGATATTTATAGGACAGGCAGATCCCTCGAGCAGTACTTC,CATSRDIYRTGRSLEQYF
TRBV27,.,.,TRBJ2-3,TGTGCCAGCAGTTTCTACGTCACAGATACGCAGTATTTT,CASSFYVTDTQYF